This T cell receptor (beta chain) emerged from a study of technical replicates of blood from a handful of donors. Produced via immunoSEQ multiplex PCR; TCRdb's table is partial and in-frame only. This table holds about 70,000 clones, about 94% found once. Germline V lookup: CDR1 SGDLS, CDR2 YYNGEE. This CDR3 has 15 residues. Between the trimmed V and J ends, which lost 4 bases and 4 bases, there was a span of 15 bases. The source of this sequence is a human donor in good health. Sequenced sample: T cells isolated from PBMCs. This chain links TRBV9 with TRBJ1-3, with D possibly TRBD1 on 5 matching bases. The CDR3 sequence: CASSPSGGAGNTIYF. The DNA for the CDR3 is TGTGCCAGCAGCCCCTCGGGGGGAGCAGGAAACACCATATATTTT.